The T cell receptor (beta chain) under discussion was sequenced for a study of T cells in Graves' hyperthyroidism and ophthalmopathy. About the study: Once the initial diagnosis was made, peripheral blood was obtained before any treatment.

The CDR3 length is 17 residues. Per the germline V gene, CDR1 is LGHDT and CDR2 is YNNKEL (reference sequence). V shed 0 bases, J shed 2 bases, and the junction held 6 bases outside the gene matches. Amplified TCR beta CDR3 regions derived from RNA transcripts. TCR CDR3 underwent first-round RT-PCR with the HTBI primer set. A single record per CDR3 protein comes from TCRdb applying MiXCR to the multiplex PCR reads. The sample records under 350,000 distinct CDR3 sequences, roughly 13% being singletons. This clonotype was sampled from a woman in her 40s with Graves' ophthalmopathy. The sample taken for sequencing was blood. The chain has TRBV3-1 and TRBJ2-3; 9 bases fit TRBD1. The CDR3 sequence is CASSQDLSQGATDTQYF. CDR3 bases: TGTGCCAGCAGCCAAGATTTATCACAGGGGGCCACAGATACGCAGTATTTT.